This is a list of T cell receptor beta chains from one sample in a study of blood T cell repertoires in COVID-19. This table comes from immunoSEQ multiplex PCR, and its TCRdb copy is limited to in-frame clones, with some not included. The top ten clones hold approximately 12% of a sample with 200,000 to 250,000 clones, nearly 90% of them seen once. What was sequenced was peripheral blood. The receptors stem from a woman aged 18-29 years who had recovered from COVID-19. Each CDR3 is given with its conserved first and last residue. Each record gives: J gene, V gene, clone size, D gene, CDR3 protein, CDR3 DNA. A D gene is named only where the DNA matches it firmly. The listing skips clone size in some rows; elsewhere it reads once, few, many or a size class.

J gene: TRBJ2-1; V gene: TRBV5-1; clone size: once; D gene: TRBD2; CDR3 protein: CASSLARASGSAGNEQFF; CDR3 DNA: TGCGCCAGCAGCTTGGCCCGGGCTAGCGGGAGCGCTGGCAATGAGCAGTTCTTC
J gene: TRBJ2-7; V gene: TRBV7-8; clone size: -; D gene: -; CDR3 protein: CASSLVYLSSAISTEQYF; CDR3 DNA: TGTGCCAGCAGCTTAGTGTACCTCTCGAGCGCGATTTCCACCGAGCAGTACTTC
J gene: TRBJ1-2; V gene: TRBV27; clone size: -; D gene: TRBD1; CDR3 protein: CASSLGQGNGYTF; CDR3 DNA: TGTGCCAGCAGTTTAGGACAGGGCAACGGCTACACCTTC
J gene: TRBJ2-7; V gene: TRBV19; clone size: -; D gene: -; CDR3 protein: CASSIGSPDRSYEQYF; CDR3 DNA: TGTGCCAGTAGTATTGGTTCCCCCGACAGATCCTACGAGCAGTACTTC
J gene: TRBJ2-7; V gene: TRBV6-1; clone size: -; D gene: -; CDR3 protein: CASSEGQGYSYEQYF; CDR3 DNA: TGTGCCAGCAGTGAAGGCCAGGGCTACTCCTACGAGCAGTACTTC
J gene: TRBJ2-1; V gene: TRBV13; clone size: -; D gene: TRBD2; CDR3 protein: CASRGTSRSSAYNEQFF; CDR3 DNA: TGTGCCAGCCGCGGGACTAGCAGATCCTCCGCCTACAATGAGCAGTTCTTC
J gene: TRBJ1-3; V gene: TRBV5-1; clone size: -; D gene: TRBD1; CDR3 protein: CASSRDRGFGNTIYF; CDR3 DNA: TGCGCCAGCAGTCGCGACAGGGGATTTGGAAACACCATATATTTT
J gene: TRBJ2-7; V gene: TRBV29-1; clone size: -; D gene: TRBD2; CDR3 protein: CSALTSGKDEQYF; CDR3 DNA: TGCAGCGCCCTGACTAGCGGGAAAGACGAGCAGTACTTC
J gene: TRBJ2-7; V gene: TRBV6-5; clone size: -; D gene: TRBD1; CDR3 protein: CASRKGQGTYEQYF; CDR3 DNA: TGTGCCAGCAGGAAGGGACAGGGGACCTACGAGCAGTACTTC
J gene: TRBJ2-1; V gene: TRBV19; clone size: -; D gene: TRBD2; CDR3 protein: CASMLAGGFNEQFF; CDR3 DNA: TGTGCCAGTATGTTAGCGGGAGGATTTAATGAGCAGTTCTTC
J gene: TRBJ2-1; V gene: TRBV30; clone size: -; D gene: -; CDR3 protein: CAWNKALTPRNEQFF; CDR3 DNA: TGTGCCTGGAATAAAGCTCTAACCCCCAGGAATGAGCAGTTCTTC
J gene: TRBJ1-1; V gene: TRBV19; clone size: -; D gene: -; CDR3 protein: CASSIARRGVTEAFF; CDR3 DNA: TGTGCCAGTAGTATTGCTCGACGGGGAGTAACTGAAGCTTTCTTT
J gene: TRBJ2-5; V gene: TRBV27; clone size: -; D gene: TRBD2; CDR3 protein: CASSLGLAGGKTQYF; CDR3 DNA: TGTGCCAGCAGTTTGGGCCTAGCGGGAGGGAAGACCCAGTACTTC
J gene: TRBJ2-3; V gene: TRBV9; clone size: -; D gene: TRBD2; CDR3 protein: CASSVESQGGTDTQYF; CDR3 DNA: TGTGCCAGCAGCGTAGAGTCCCAGGGAGGGACAGATACGCAGTATTTT
J gene: TRBJ1-1; V gene: TRBV6-5; clone size: once; D gene: -; CDR3 protein: CASRRVELTTEAFF; CDR3 DNA: TGTGCCAGCCGCCGCGTGGAGTTGACGACTGAAGCTTTCTTT
J gene: TRBJ2-1; V gene: TRBV11-2; clone size: -; D gene: TRBD2; CDR3 protein: CASSPGLADSYNEQFF; CDR3 DNA: TGTGCCAGCAGCCCCGGACTAGCTGACTCCTACAATGAGCAGTTCTTC
J gene: TRBJ1-4; V gene: TRBV4-2; clone size: -; D gene: -; CDR3 protein: CASSQAGANEKLFF; CDR3 DNA: TGTGCCAGCAGCCAAGCAGGGGCTAATGAAAAACTGTTTTTT
J gene: TRBJ2-3; V gene: TRBV15; clone size: many; D gene: -; CDR3 protein: CATSRGEETDTQYF; CDR3 DNA: TGTGCCACCAGCAGGGGGGAGGAAACAGATACGCAGTATTTT
J gene: TRBJ2-6; V gene: TRBV4-1; clone size: -; D gene: -; CDR3 protein: CASRKTGVSGANVLTF; CDR3 DNA: TGCGCCAGCAGAAAGACAGGCGTCTCTGGGGCCAACGTCCTGACTTTC
J gene: TRBJ1-1; V gene: TRBV7-2; clone size: -; D gene: -; CDR3 protein: CASSFPQLGATEAFF; CDR3 DNA: TGTGCCAGCAGCTTCCCTCAACTAGGAGCCACTGAAGCTTTCTTT
J gene: TRBJ2-1; V gene: TRBV7-9; clone size: -; D gene: TRBD2; CDR3 protein: CASRTSGHLNEQFF; CDR3 DNA: TGTGCCAGCAGGACTAGCGGGCACCTCAATGAGCAGTTCTTC